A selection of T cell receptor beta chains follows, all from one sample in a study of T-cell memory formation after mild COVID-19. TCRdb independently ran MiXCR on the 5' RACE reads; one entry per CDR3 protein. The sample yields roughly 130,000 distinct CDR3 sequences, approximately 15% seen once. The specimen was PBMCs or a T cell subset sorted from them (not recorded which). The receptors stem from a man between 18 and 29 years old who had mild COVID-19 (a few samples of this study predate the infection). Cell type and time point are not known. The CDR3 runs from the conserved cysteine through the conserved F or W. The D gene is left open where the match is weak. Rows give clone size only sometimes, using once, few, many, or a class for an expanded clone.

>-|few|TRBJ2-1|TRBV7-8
CASSLSDPTPNEQFF
TGTGCCAGCAGCTTAAGTGACCCCACTCCCAATGAGCAGTTCTTC
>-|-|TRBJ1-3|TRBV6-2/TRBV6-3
CASSYSSSLYSGNTIYF
TGTGCCAGCAGTTACTCGAGCTCGCTCTACTCTGGAAACACCATATATTTT
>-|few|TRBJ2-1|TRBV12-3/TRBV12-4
CASTLNRVSAIF
TGTGCCAGCACCTTAAACAGGGTCTCCGCAATCTTC
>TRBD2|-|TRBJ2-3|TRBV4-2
CASSQPGLAGPQYF
TGTGCCAGCAGCCAACCGGGACTAGCGGGGCCGCAGTATTTT
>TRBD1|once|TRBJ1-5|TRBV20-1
CSTGGGNQPQHF
TGCAGTACAGGGGGCGGCAATCAGCCCCAGCATTTT
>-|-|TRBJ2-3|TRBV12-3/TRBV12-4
CASSSSVGTGTQYF
TGTGCCAGCAGCTCCTCTGTAGGGACGGGAACGCAGTATTTT
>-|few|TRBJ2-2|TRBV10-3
CAISEVRGKTGELFF
TGTGCCATCAGTGAGGTCAGGGGCAAGACCGGGGAGCTGTTTTTT
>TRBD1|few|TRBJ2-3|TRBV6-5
CASSYSGGQGATDTQYF
TGTGCCAGCAGTTACAGCGGCGGACAGGGGGCAACAGATACGCAGTATTTT
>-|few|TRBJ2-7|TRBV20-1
CSATGSVNSYEQYF
TGCAGTGCTACGGGATCAGTCAACTCCTACGAGCAGTACTTC
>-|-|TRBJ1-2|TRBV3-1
CASSPRGGLGYTF
TGTGCCAGCAGCCCTCGGGGGGGGCTTGGCTACACCTTC
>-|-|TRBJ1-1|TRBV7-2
CASSPRGEQVAFF
TGTGCCAGCAGCCCCCGCGGGGAGCAGGTAGCTTTCTTT
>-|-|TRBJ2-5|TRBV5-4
CASSSTPQETQYF
TGTGCCAGCAGTTCCACCCCACAAGAGACCCAGTACTTC
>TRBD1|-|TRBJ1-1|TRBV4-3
CASSQTGGLEAFF
TGCGCCAGCAGCCAGACAGGGGGCCTTGAAGCTTTCTTT
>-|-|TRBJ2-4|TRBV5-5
CASSWTEVTALAKNIQYF
TGTGCCAGCAGTTGGACAGAAGTCACTGCGCTAGCCAAAAACATTCAGTACTTC
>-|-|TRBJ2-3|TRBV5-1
CASSLSAVETDTQYF
TGCGCCAGCAGCTTGAGCGCAGTCGAAACAGATACGCAGTATTTT
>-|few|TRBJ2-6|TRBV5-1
CASSLMTRGTGANVLTF
TGCGCCAGCAGCTTGATGACGCGTGGGACTGGGGCCAACGTCCTGACTTTC
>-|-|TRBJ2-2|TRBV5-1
CASSSQGLGTGELFF
TGCGCCAGCAGCAGCCAGGGTTTAGGCACCGGGGAGCTGTTTTTT
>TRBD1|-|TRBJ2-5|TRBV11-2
CASSRRDRAVVFESQYF
TGTGCCAGCAGTCGCCGGGACAGGGCCGTCGTGTTCGAGTCCCAGTACTTC
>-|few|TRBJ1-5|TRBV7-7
CASSLARNQPQHF
TGTGCTAGCAGCTTAGCCAGGAATCAGCCCCAGCATTTT
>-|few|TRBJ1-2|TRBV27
CATKSSTANYGYTF
TGTGCCACGAAATCATCGACAGCTAACTATGGCTACACCTTC
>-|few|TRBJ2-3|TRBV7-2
CASSFRPGGTDTQYF
TGTGCCAGCAGCTTTCGACCTGGGGGGACAGATACGCAGTATTTT
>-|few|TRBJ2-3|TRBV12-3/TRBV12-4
CASSSSGGWDTQYF
TGTGCCAGCAGTTCTAGTGGGGGGTGGGATACGCAGTATTTT
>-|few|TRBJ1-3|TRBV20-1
CSASPTSGNTIYF
TGCAGTGCGTCGCCTACCTCTGGAAACACCATATATTTT
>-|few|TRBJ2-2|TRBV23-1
CASSQSAGANTGELFF
TGCGCCAGCAGTCAATCGGCAGGGGCGAACACCGGGGAGCTGTTTTTT
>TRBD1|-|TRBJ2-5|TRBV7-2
CASSFYRDSQETQYF
TGTGCCAGCAGCTTTTATAGGGACAGCCAAGAGACCCAGTACTTC
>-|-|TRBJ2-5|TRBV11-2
CASSLDGDLEGETQYF
TGTGCCAGCAGCTTAGATGGCGACTTGGAGGGAGAGACCCAGTACTTC
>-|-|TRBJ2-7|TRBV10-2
CASSESGGSYEQYF
TGCGCCAGCAGTGAGTCTGGGGGATCCTACGAGCAGTACTTC
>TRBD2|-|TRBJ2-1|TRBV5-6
CASSLLTSGGAPYNEQFF
TGTGCCAGCAGCTTGCTAACTAGCGGGGGGGCCCCCTACAATGAGCAGTTCTTC
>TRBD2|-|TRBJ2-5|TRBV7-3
CASSPTLGSGGETQYF
TGTGCCAGCAGCCCCACCCTGGGTAGCGGGGGTGAGACCCAGTACTTC
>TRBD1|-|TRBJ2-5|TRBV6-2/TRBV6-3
CASSDRDSHQETQYF
TGTGCCAGCAGTGACCGGGACAGCCATCAAGAGACCCAGTACTTC
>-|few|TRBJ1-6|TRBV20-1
CSARGLQYNSPLHF
TGCAGTGCTAGAGGTCTCCAATATAATTCACCCCTCCACTTT
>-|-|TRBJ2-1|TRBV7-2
CASSLAPLLQGFDEQFF
TGTGCCAGCAGCTTAGCCCCCCTCCTGCAGGGTTTCGATGAGCAGTTCTTC
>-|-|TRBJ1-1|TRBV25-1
CASSDMGGSTEAFF
TGTGCCAGCAGTGACATGGGGGGGAGCACTGAAGCTTTCTTT
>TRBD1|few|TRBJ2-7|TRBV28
CASSTRTGGREQYF
TGTGCCAGCAGCACGAGGACAGGGGGCCGGGAGCAGTACTTC
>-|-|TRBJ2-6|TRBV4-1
CASSRSSGASGANVLTF
TGCGCCAGCAGCCGATCCTCGGGCGCCTCTGGGGCCAACGTCCTGACTTTC
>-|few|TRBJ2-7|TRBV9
CASSVAYQGTYEQYF
TGTGCCAGCAGCGTAGCTTACCAGGGTACCTACGAGCAGTACTTC
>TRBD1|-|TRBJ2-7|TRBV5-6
CASSTQRTGWNYEQYF
TGTGCCAGCAGCACCCAGCGGACAGGGTGGAACTACGAGCAGTACTTC
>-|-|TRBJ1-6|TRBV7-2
CASSLGGNSPLHF
TGTGCCAGCAGCTTAGGTGGCAATTCACCCCTCCACTTT
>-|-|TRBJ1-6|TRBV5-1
CASRLEGKDSPLHF
TGCGCCAGCAGATTGGAGGGGAAGGATTCACCCCTCCACTTT
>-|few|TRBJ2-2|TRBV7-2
CASSFLANTGELFF
TGTGCCAGCAGCTTTCTAGCGAACACCGGGGAGCTGTTTTTT
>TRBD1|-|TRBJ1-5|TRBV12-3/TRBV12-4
CASSTRTGGQPQHF
TGTGCCAGCAGTACAAGGACAGGGGGTCAGCCCCAGCATTTT
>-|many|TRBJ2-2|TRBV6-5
CASTQGGSTGELFF
TGTGCCAGCACCCAGGGTGGGTCGACCGGGGAGCTGTTTTTT
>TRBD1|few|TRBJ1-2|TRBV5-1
CASSLEGTGPYGYTF
TGCGCCAGCAGCTTGGAGGGGACAGGACCCTATGGCTACACCTTC
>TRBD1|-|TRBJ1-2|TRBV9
CASSVIGQENYGYTF
TGTGCCAGCAGCGTTATCGGACAGGAGAACTATGGCTACACCTTC
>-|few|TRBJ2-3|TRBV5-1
CASRGAAPTDTQYF
TGCGCCAGCAGGGGTGCAGCGCCCACAGATACGCAGTATTTT
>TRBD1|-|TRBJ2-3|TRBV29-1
CSVESQLDRGDTQYF
TGCAGCGTTGAATCCCAATTAGACAGGGGAGATACGCAGTATTTT